This T cell receptor beta chain emerged from a study of T cell responses to AZD1222 COVID-19 vaccine. Between the trimmed V and J ends, which lost 4 bases and 2 bases, there was a span of 3 bases. Germline CDR1 and CDR2: SGHRS and YFSETQ. This CDR3 has 11 residues. Generated by immunoSEQ multiplex PCR, the TCRdb table keeps only in-frame clones and is missing some. Of approximately 110,000 clones in the sample, approximately 88% were seen once. Concerning this clone itself: This same CDR3 is encoded by further DNA sequences in the sample.

This sequence originates from an adult in good health. This specimen consisted of peripheral blood, obtained on day 0 of AZD1222 vaccination. This chain uses TRBV5-1 with TRBJ2-5; D unresolved. CDR3 residues: CASSRQETQYF. The CDR3 DNA sequence: TGCGCCAGCAGCCGACAAGAGACCCAGTACTTC.